This T cell receptor (beta chain) was identified during a study of cytomegalovirus exposure and HLA in healthy donors. To note about this clone: What it binds is unknown.

The study, taken as a whole, reports: Using a false discovery rate of 0.05, a later analysis showed that 16,951 TCR beta sequences were associated with HLA alleles. In a later analysis, the majority of CMV-associated beta chains seemingly showed HLA restriction. An Asian-associated ancestry cluster reportedly showed fewer N-insertions than the approximately 630-donor mean in a later analysis.

This PCR relied on a set of 60 Vbeta primers and 13 Jbeta primers. Here immunoSEQ multiplex PCR was the method, and the copy in TCRdb shows in-frame clones only, minus some. The data hold roughly 120,000 clones, with 76% observed a single time. The sample comprised PBMCs. This receptor was obtained from a man aged 25-40 years in good health and CMV-seropositive.

In DNA form, the CDR3 reads TGTGCCAGTTCAACAGGGTCTTTGGGCACTGAAGCTTTCTTT. It encodes CASSTGSLGTEAFF. V is TRBV28 and J is TRBJ1-1; TRBD1 is a possible D gene (6 bases). The germline V and J ends were trimmed by 9 bases and 4 bases, with 18 bases remaining between them. Germline lookup yields CDR1 MDHEN and CDR2 SYDVKM. The CDR3 is 14 residues long.